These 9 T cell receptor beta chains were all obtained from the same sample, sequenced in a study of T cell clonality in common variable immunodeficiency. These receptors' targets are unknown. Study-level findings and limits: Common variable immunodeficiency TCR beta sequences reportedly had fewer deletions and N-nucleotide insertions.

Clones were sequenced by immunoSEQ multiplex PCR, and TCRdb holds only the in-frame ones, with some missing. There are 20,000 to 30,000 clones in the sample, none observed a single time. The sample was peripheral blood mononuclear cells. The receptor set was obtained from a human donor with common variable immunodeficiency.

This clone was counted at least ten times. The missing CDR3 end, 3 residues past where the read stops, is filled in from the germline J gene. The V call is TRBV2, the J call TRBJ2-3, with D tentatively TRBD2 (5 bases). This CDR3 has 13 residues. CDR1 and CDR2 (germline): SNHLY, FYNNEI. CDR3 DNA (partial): TGTGCCAGCACCCTATCGGGGAAAGGTCCG. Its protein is CASTLSGKGP. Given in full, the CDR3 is CASTLSGKGPQYF.

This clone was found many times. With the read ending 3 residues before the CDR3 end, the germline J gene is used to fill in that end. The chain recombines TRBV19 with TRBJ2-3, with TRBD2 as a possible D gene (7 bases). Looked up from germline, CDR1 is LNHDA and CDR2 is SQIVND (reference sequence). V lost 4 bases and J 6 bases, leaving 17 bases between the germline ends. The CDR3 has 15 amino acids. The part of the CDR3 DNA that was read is TGTGCCAGTAGTAGGGAGGGCAGGGGACGCGATACG. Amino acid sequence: CASSREGRGRDT. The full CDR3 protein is CASSREGRGRDTQYF.

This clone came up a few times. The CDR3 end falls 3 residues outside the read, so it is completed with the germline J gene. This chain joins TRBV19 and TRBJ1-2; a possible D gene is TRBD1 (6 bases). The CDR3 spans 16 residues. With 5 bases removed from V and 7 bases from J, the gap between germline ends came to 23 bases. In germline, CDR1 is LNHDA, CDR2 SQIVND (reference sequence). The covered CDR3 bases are TGTGCCAGTAGTCCGGGGCCGGCGGGTCGCAGGGGTGGC. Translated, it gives CASSPGPAGRRGG. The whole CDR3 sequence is CASSPGPAGRRGGYTF.

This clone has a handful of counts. CDR3 DNA, as far as it was read: TGTGCCAGTAAATATTCCGGGACAGGGGTTCAGCCC. Protein sequence: CASKYSGTGVQP. The complete CDR3 reads CASKYSGTGVQPQHF. V is TRBV19 and J is TRBJ1-5; 10 bases map to TRBD1. Read data end 3 residues before the CDR3 end; the end is taken from the germline J gene. Trimming took 7 bases from V and 6 from J; bases not matched to a gene: 9. This CDR3 has 15 residues. The germline V gene has CDR1 LNHDA and CDR2 SQIVND (reference sequence). The entire variable domain, with the rest obtained from reference TRBV19 and TRBJ1-5, is as follows: DGGITQSPKYLFRKEGQNVTLSCEQNLNHDAMYWYRQDPGQGLRLIYYSQIVNDFQKGDIAEGYSVSREKKESFPLTVTSAQKNPTAFYLCASKYSGTGVQPQHFGDGTRLSIL.

This CDR3 is CASSDRGANSPLHF. The DNA read from the CDR3 is TGTGCCAGCTCGGACAGAGGGGCTAATTCACCC. V usage is TRBV18 and J usage is TRBJ1-6; TRBD1 is a possible D gene (6 bases). The observed sequence ends 3 residues before the CDR3 terminus, with the missing tail filled in from the germline J gene. The germline V gene encodes CDR1 KGHSH and CDR2 LQKENI. The CDR3 consists of 14 residues. V gave up 6 bases and J gave up 6 bases, with 12 bases separating them.

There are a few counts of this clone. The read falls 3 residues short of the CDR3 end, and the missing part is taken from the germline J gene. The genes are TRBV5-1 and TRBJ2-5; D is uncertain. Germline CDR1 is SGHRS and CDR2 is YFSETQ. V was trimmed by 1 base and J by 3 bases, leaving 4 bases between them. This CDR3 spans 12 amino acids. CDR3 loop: CASSLPEETQYF. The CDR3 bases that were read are TGCGCCAGCAGCTTGCCTGAAGAGACC.

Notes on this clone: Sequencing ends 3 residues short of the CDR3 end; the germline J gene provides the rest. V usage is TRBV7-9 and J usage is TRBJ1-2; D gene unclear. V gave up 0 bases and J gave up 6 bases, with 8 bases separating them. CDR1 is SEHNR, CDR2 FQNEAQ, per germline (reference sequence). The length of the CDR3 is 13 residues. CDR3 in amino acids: CASSLALRDGYTF. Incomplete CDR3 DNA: TGTGCCAGCAGCTTAGCCCTACGAGATGGC.

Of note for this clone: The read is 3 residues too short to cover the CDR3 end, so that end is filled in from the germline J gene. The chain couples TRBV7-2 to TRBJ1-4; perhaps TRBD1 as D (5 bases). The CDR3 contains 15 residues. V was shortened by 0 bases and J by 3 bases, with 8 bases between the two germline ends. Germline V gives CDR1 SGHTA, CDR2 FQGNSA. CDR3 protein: CASSLAGGSNEKLFF. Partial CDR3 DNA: TGTGCCAGCAGCTTAGCCGGGGGGTCTAATGAAAAA. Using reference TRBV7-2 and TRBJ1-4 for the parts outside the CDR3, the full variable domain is GAGVSQSPSNKVTEKGKDVELRCDPISGHTALYWYRQSLGQGLEFLIYFQGNSAPDKSGLPSDRFSAERTGGSVSTLTIQRTQQEDSAVYLCASSLAGGSNEKLFFGSGTQLSVL.

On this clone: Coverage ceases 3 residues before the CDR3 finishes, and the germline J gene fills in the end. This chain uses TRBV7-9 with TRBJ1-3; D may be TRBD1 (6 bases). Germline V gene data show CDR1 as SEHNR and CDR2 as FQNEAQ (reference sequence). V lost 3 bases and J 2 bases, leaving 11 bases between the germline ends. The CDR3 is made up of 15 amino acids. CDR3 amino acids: CASSFGQPTGNTIYF. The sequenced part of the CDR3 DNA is TGTGCCAGCAGCTTTGGACAGCCAACTGGAAACACC.